Listed here are 26 T cell receptor beta chains from one sample, sequenced in a study of CD8 T cells in Susac syndrome. With random hexamers, reverse transcription was performed on about 0.5 to 1 ug of RNA. Each CDR3 protein is one row after TCRdb ran MiXCR on the immunoSEQ multiplex PCR reads. The data show 200,000 or so distinct CDR3 sequences, 90% to 95% seen once. Sequenced sample: CD4+ T cells from PBMCs. The receptors were gathered from a human donor with multiple sclerosis.

The V call is TRBV27, the J call TRBJ1-1; D ambiguous. The CDR3 runs 13 residues. V lost 10 bases and J 2 bases, leaving 14 bases between the germline ends. The germline V gene encodes CDR1 MNHEY and CDR2 SMNVEV (reference sequence). CDR3 DNA: TGTGCCACCAAACTCTGGGGTAACACTGAAGCTTTCTTT. This translates into CATKLWGNTEAFF.

V usage is TRBV9 and J usage is TRBJ2-7; maybe TRBD2 (5 bases). The germline V gene encodes CDR1 SGDLS and CDR2 YYNGEE. V lost 3 bases, J lost 5 bases, and 18 bases lay in between. The CDR3 has 15 residues. The CDR3 DNA follows: TGTGCCAGCAGCGCCCGAGGGCGATACAGAGACGAGCAGTACTTC. Encoded protein: CASSARGRYRDEQYF.

This clonotype was seen just once. In DNA form, the CDR3 reads TGTGCCAGCAGTTTAGGGGGAAAACTGTTTTTT. Its protein is CASSLGGKLFF. The chain recombines TRBV28 with TRBJ1-4, with D possibly being TRBD1 (5 bases). V lost 2 bases and J 10 bases, leaving 5 bases between the germline ends. The CDR3 has 11 residues. Germline V gives CDR1 MDHEN, CDR2 SYDVKM. The entire variable domain, with the rest obtained from reference TRBV28 and TRBJ1-4, is as follows: DVKVTQSSRYLVKRTGEKVFLECVQDMDHENMFWYRQDPGLGLRLIYFSYDVKMKEKGDIPEGYSVSREKKERFSLILESASTNQTSMYLCASSLGGKLFFGSGTQLSVL.

The chain is built from TRBV12-3 or TRBV12-4 and TRBJ2-1, with 7 bases aligning to TRBD2. Trimming at V came to 7 bases and at J to 8 bases, leaving 11 bases not matched to a gene. This CDR3 comprises 14 residues. The DNA of the CDR3 is TGTGCCAGCATCCCCCACGGCGGGAGCCATGAGCAGTTCTTC. Encoded protein: CASIPHGGSHEQFF.

The chain couples TRBV3-1 to TRBJ2-1; D may be TRBD2 (6 bases). The CDR3 covers 13 residues. Per the germline V gene, CDR1 is LGHDT and CDR2 is YNNKEL (reference sequence). Trimming took 5 bases from V and 5 from J, leaving 10 bases between them. The CDR3 coding sequence is TGTGCCAGCAGCTTCTGGAGGGACAATGAGCAGTTCTTC. The encoded protein is CASSFWRDNEQFF.

The chain recombines TRBV20-1 with TRBJ1-1; maybe TRBD1 (5 bases). The germline V gene encodes CDR1 DFQATT and CDR2 SNEGSKA (reference sequence). The CDR3 covers 14 residues. Trimming stripped 0 bases from V and 5 bases from J, with 13 bases between. CDR3 sequence (DNA): TGCAGTGCTAGAGATCGGCTAGGGGTTACTGAAGCTTTCTTT. Protein sequence: CSARDRLGVTEAFF.

In the case of this clonotype: This likely comes from a read error, as the CDR3 has no conserved phenylalanine or tryptophan at its end. The rearrangement uses TRBV19 and TRBJ1-2, with D hard to call. V was cut by 7 bases and J by 3 bases, with 9 bases left in between. This CDR3 comprises 12 residues. Germline assignment: CDR1 LNHDA and CDR2 SQIVND (reference sequence). CDR3 protein: CASKETDYGYTL. CDR3 bases: TGTGCCAGTAAGGAGACGGACTATGGCTACACCCTC.

The CDR3 DNA is TGTGCCAGCAGCTTAGATTTTGGGGGCGTCGGGGACGAGCAGTACTTC. This sequence encodes CASSLDFGGVGDEQYF. V is TRBV11-3 and J is TRBJ2-7, with D tentatively TRBD1 (6 bases). V was clipped by 0 bases and J by 5 bases, with 17 bases between them. Looked up from germline, CDR1 is SGHNT and CDR2 is YENEEA. The CDR3 loop spans 16 amino acids.

The chain combines TRBV5-1 with TRBJ2-7; D remains unclear. The CDR3 has 12 amino acids. Germline V gene sequence: CDR1 SGHRS, CDR2 YFSETQ. CDR3: CASWGEADEQYF. The CDR3 region has the DNA TGCGCATCCTGGGGTGAGGCGGACGAGCAGTACTTC.

The V call is TRBV30, the J call TRBJ1-2, with no clear D. V lost 0 bases, J lost 11 bases, and 10 bases lay in between. The CDR3 runs 11 residues. CDR1 and CDR2 (germline): GTSNPN, SVGIG (reference sequence). CDR3 nucleotide sequence: TGTGCCTGGAGTGTAGCGGTCGGTTACACCTTC. This translates into CAWSVAVGYTF.

The chain is built from TRBV20-1 and TRBJ2-5; 7 bases map to TRBD2. CDR1 and CDR2 from the germline V gene are DFQATT and SNEGSKA (reference sequence). The CDR3 runs 13 residues. Trimming at V came to 5 bases and at J to 4 bases, leaving 7 bases not matched to a gene. The CDR3 protein is CSAPTASGETQYF. The CDR3 nucleotides are TGCAGTGCTCCGACGGCTAGCGGAGAGACCCAGTACTTC.

The CDR3 spells CAWSVSAYEQYF. DNA for the CDR3: TGTGCCTGGAGTGTATCGGCCTACGAGCAGTACTTC. V and J are TRBV30 and TRBJ2-7; D gene unclear. This CDR3 has 12 residues. Looked up from germline, CDR1 is GTSNPN and CDR2 is SVGIG (reference sequence). Trimming took 0 bases from V and 2 from J, leaving 5 bases between them.

The chain couples TRBV2 to TRBJ2-5, with D uncertain. V lost 6 bases and J lost 2, with 10 bases in between. This CDR3 has 13 residues. Germline CDR1 reads SNHLY; CDR2 reads FYNNEI. Written as DNA, the CDR3 is TGTGCCAGCAGCTCGATCAGGCAAGAGACCCAGTACTTC. Encoded protein: CASSSIRQETQYF.

This chain joins TRBV12-3 or TRBV12-4 and TRBJ1-2, with a possible D match to TRBD1 (5 bases). There are 11 residues in the CDR3. Deletions cut 7 bases from V and 7 bases from J, with 10 bases between. CDR3 bases: TGTGCCAGCACCGCGGGGGGTGGCTACACCTTC. Protein sequence: CASTAGGGYTF.

The CDR3 DNA sequence: TGCGCCAGCAGTCCCGGGACATTAGGGGAACAGCCCCAGCATTTT. Encoded protein: CASSPGTLGEQPQHF. V is TRBV5-1 and J is TRBJ1-5; D might be TRBD1 (6 bases). Trimming shortened V by 5 bases and J by 7 bases, and 19 bases separated the two germline ends. This CDR3 region has 15 residues. Germline V lookup: CDR1 SGHRS, CDR2 YFSETQ. Full variable domain (remainder filled in from reference TRBV5-1 and TRBJ1-5): KAGVTQTPRYLIKTRGQQVTLSCSPISGHRSVSWYQQTPGQGLQFLFEYFSETQRNKGNFPGRFSGRQFSNSRSEMNVSTLELGDSALYLCASSPGTLGEQPQHFGDGTRLSIL.

The J gene is TRBJ1-2, the V gene TRBV7-2; possible D gene TRBD1, 6 bases. V dropped 5 bases and J dropped 8 bases, with 18 bases sitting between them. Germline CDR1 is SGHTA and CDR2 is FQGNSA. The CDR3 has 14 residues. CDR3 loop: CASSPRDKLGGYTF. CDR3 nucleotide sequence: TGTGCCAGCAGCCCGAGGGACAAGCTCGGCGGCTACACCTTC.

The DNA for the CDR3 is TGTGCCAGCAGCGTAGTAGGACAGGCGGAGACCCAGTACTTC. It yields the protein CASSVVGQAETQYF. This chain connects TRBV9 to TRBJ2-5; 7 positions match TRBD1. The CDR3 consists of 14 residues. V shed 0 bases, J shed 5 bases, and the junction held 4 bases outside the gene matches. Germline assignment: CDR1 SGDLS and CDR2 YYNGEE.

As DNA, the CDR3 is TGTGCCAGCAGCTTCCGGGCAGGGGACGAGCAGTACTTC. Protein sequence: CASSFRAGDEQYF. This chain connects TRBV7-3 to TRBJ2-7; a possible D gene is TRBD1 (6 bases). V gave up 3 bases and J gave up 5 bases, with 11 bases separating them. Germline V CDR1 and CDR2: SGHTA, FQGTGA. The CDR3 has 13 residues.

The J gene is TRBJ2-5, the V gene TRBV25-1, with D hard to call. CDR3 length: 12 residues. Germline CDR1 and CDR2: MGHDK and SYGVNS. Trimming removed 8 bases at V and 5 bases at J, with 12 bases between. The CDR3 sequence: CASHGAVETQYF. The DNA of the CDR3 is TGTGCCAGCCACGGAGCAGTGGAGACCCAGTACTTC. Supplemented by reference TRBV25-1 and TRBJ2-5, the full variable domain reads EADIYQTPRYLVIGTGKKITLECSQTMGHDKMYWYQQDPGMELHLIHYSYGVNSTEKGDLSSESTVSRIRTEHFPLTLESARPSHTSQYLCASHGAVETQYFGPGTRLLVL.

J is TRBJ2-7 and V is TRBV30; D tentatively reads TRBD1 or TRBD2 (6 bases each). The CDR3 totals 14 residues. V lost 5 bases, J lost 0 bases, and 14 bases lay in between. Germline CDR1 and CDR2: GTSNPN and SVGIG (reference sequence). CDR3 sequence (DNA): TGTGCCTGGTTAAAAGGGGGGAGCTCCTACGAGCAGTACTTC. Translated: CAWLKGGSSYEQYF.

The rearrangement joins TRBV5-1 to TRBJ1-1, with D hard to call. The length of the CDR3 is 15 residues. Trimming took 0 bases from V and 7 from J, leaving 16 bases between them. Germline V gene data show CDR1 as SGHRS and CDR2 as YFSETQ. The chain's CDR3 is CASSLAPLGIGEAFF. CDR3 nucleotide sequence: TGCGCCAGCAGCTTGGCCCCCTTGGGGATCGGTGAAGCTTTCTTT.

The table lists this clonotype with a few counts. The chain uses TRBV18 and TRBJ2-3, with D possibly being TRBD1 (6 bases). This CDR3 contains 14 residues. Germline CDR1 and CDR2: KGHSH and LQKENI. Trimming left V 2 bases short and J 2 bases short, with 8 bases between. The CDR3 nucleotides read TGTGCCAGCTCACCAGGACAGTCCACAGATACGCAGTATTTT. Protein sequence: CASSPGQSTDTQYF. The full variable domain, in which reference TRBV18 and TRBJ2-3 provide the parts outside the CDR3, is NAGVMQNPRHLVRRRGQEARLRCSPMKGHSHVYWYRQLPEEGLKFMVYLQKENIIDESGMPKERFSAEFPKEGPSILRIQQVVRGDSAAYFCASSPGQSTDTQYFGPGTRLTVL.

The chain uses TRBV27 and TRBJ2-1; D is possibly TRBD2 (5 bases). V was clipped by 5 bases and J by 7 bases, with 18 bases between them. Germline V gene lookup returns CDR1 MNHEY and CDR2 SMNVEV (reference sequence). This CDR3 region has 15 residues. CDR3 DNA sequence: TGTGCCAGCAGTCCCCGGACTGGCGACCGGAATGAGCAGTTCTTC. Translated: CASSPRTGDRNEQFF.

The chain joins TRBV29-1 to TRBJ1-4; the D is unclear. The V gene's germline CDR1 is SQVTM and CDR2 ANQGSEA. This CDR3 comprises 16 residues. Trimming left V 1 base short and J 0 bases short, with 12 bases between. The CDR3: CSVEGPGGTTNEKLFF. CDR3 DNA sequence: TGCAGCGTTGAAGGTCCCGGTGGGACAACTAATGAAAAACTGTTTTTT.

The chain uses TRBV2 and TRBJ1-1; D gene ambiguous. CDR3 length equals 12 residues. In germline, CDR1 is SNHLY, CDR2 FYNNEI. The germline V and J ends were trimmed by 6 bases and 6 bases, with 11 bases remaining between them. The CDR3 loop is CASRGDGPEAFF. The CDR3, as DNA: TGTGCCAGCAGGGGCGATGGCCCTGAAGCTTTCTTT.

V usage is TRBV14 and J usage is TRBJ2-1, with D unclear. CDR3 length: 15 amino acids. The V and J ends lost 1 base and 3 bases respectively, with 10 bases between them. Looked up from germline, CDR1 is SGHDN and CDR2 is FVKESK. The CDR3 DNA reads TGTGCCAGCAGCCAAGGAGTTTACTACTACAATGAGCAGTTCTTC. Translation gives CASSQGVYYYNEQFF.